What follows is one T cell receptor beta chain and its context. The antigen is undetermined. The repertoire was sequenced with immunoSEQ multiplex PCR; TCRdb's copy has only in-frame clones and lacks some. This sample yields around 13,000 clones, of which approximately 70% are seen a single time; 13% to 15% belongs to the top ten. The V and J ends lost 5 bases and 3 bases respectively, with 16 bases between them. The CDR3 has 15 residues. CDR1 is SGHTA, CDR2 FQGTGA, per germline. The sample belongs to a study of immune cell composition in non-small cell lung cancer. Notes on the study in general: Dominant in vivo tumour-associated clones were not shown to share tumour-reactive sequences. Approximately 73% of squamous and 30% to 40% of adenocarcinoma cases had tumour-associated clones >0.5%.

This receptor was taken from a human donor with non-small cell lung cancer. The chain combines TRBV7-3 with TRBJ2-5; perhaps TRBD2 as D (6 bases). The sample taken for sequencing was lung tumor tissue. The CDR3 DNA follows: TGTGCCAGCAGCCTGGGCGGGACTTCAAAAGAGACCCAGTACTTC. Its translation: CASSLGGTSKETQYF.